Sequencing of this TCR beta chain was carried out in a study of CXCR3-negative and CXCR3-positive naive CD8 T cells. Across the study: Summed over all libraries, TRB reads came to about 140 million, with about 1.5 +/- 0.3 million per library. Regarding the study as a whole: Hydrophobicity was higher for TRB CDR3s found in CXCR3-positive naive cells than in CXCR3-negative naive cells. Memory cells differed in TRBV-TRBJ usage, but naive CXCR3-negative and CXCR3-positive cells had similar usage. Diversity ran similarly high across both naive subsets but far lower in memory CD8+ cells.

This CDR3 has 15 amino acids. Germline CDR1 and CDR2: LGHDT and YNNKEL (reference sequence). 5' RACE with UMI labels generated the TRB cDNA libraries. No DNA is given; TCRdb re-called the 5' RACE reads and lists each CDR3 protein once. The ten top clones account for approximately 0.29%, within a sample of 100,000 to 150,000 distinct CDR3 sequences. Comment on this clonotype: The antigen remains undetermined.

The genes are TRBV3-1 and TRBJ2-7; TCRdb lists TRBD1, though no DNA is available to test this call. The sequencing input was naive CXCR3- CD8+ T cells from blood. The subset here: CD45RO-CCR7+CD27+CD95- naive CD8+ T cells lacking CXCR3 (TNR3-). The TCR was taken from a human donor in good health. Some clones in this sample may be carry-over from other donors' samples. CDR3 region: CASSQANRGVYEQYF.